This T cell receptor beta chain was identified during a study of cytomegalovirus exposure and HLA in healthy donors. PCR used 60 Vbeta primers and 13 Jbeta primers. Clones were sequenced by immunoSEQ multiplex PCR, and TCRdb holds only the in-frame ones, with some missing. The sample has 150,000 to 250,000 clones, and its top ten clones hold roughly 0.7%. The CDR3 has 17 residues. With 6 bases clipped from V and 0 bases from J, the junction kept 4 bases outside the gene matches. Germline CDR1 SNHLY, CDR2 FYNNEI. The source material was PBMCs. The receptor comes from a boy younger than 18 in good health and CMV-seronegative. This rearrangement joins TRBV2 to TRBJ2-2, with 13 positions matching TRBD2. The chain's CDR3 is CASSRTSGGPNTGELFF. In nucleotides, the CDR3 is TGTGCCAGCAGCCGGACTAGCGGGGGCCCGAACACCGGGGAGCTGTTTTTT.